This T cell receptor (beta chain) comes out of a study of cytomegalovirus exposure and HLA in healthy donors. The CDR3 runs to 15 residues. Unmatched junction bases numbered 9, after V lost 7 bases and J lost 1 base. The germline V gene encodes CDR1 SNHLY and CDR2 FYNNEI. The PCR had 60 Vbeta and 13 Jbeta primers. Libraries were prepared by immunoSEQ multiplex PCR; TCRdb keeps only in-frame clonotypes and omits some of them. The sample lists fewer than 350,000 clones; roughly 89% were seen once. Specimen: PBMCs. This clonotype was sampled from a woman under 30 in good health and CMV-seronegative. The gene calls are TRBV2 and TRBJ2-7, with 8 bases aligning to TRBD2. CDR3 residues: CASTRSGVGSYEQYF. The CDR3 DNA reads TGTGCCAGCACCCGTAGCGGGGTGGGATCCTACGAGCAGTACTTC. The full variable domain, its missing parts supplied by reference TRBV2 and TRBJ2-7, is EPEVTQTPSHQVTQMGQEVILRCVPISNHLYFYWYRQILGQKVEFLVSFYNNEISEKSEIFDDQFSVERPDGSNFTLKIRSTKLEDSAMYFCASTRSGVGSYEQYFGPGTRLTVT.